This TCR beta chain was found in a study of blood T cells in healthy people across ages. Study summary: T cells yielded about one barcoded beta molecule per two cells through template switching. Overall study results and limits: CMV status of donors was not determined, possibly confounding expanded clonotype changes.

The CDR3 is 12 residues long. Germline V gene lookup returns CDR1 SNHLY and CDR2 FYNNEI. V was trimmed by 5 bases and J by 3 bases, leaving 7 bases between them. There are many counts of this clonotype. What it binds is unknown. PCR was performed a second time for 7 to 11 cycles using a sample-barcoded 5' primer and a J-beta primer mix. TCRdb ran MiXCR on the 5' RACE reads and lists one entry per CDR3 protein. Among about 670,000 distinct CDR3 sequences listed, over 40% were seen once. J is TRBJ2-5 and V is TRBV2, with unresolved D. This receptor was obtained from an elderly woman in good health. Sequencing was performed on blood. In DNA, the CDR3 is TGTGCCAGCAGTTTAACAAAAGAGACCCAGTACTTC. This sequence encodes CASSLTKETQYF.